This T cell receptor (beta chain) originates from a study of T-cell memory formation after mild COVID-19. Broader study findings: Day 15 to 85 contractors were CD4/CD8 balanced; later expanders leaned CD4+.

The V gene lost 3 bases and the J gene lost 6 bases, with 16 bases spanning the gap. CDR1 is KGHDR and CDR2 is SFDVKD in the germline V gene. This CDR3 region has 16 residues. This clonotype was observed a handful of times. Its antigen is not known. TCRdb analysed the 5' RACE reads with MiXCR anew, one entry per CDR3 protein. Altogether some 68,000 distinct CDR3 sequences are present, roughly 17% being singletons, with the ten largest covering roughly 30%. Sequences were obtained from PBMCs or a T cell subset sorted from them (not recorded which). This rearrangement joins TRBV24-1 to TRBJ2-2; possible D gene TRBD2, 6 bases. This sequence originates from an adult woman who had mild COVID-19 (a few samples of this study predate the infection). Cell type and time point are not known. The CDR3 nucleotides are TGTGCCACCAGTGATCGCAGGGTTGGAGGGGCCGGGGAGCTGTTTTTT. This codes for CATSDRRVGGAGELFF.